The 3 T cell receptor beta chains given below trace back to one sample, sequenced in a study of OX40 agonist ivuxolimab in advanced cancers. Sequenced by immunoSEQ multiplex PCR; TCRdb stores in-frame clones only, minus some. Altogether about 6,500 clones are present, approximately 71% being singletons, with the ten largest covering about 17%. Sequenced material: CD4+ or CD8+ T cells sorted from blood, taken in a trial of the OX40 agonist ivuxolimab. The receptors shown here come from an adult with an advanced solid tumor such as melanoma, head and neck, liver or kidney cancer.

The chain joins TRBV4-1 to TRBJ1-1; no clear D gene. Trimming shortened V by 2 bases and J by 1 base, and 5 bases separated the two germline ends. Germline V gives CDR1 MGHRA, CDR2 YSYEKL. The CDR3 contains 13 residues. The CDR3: CASSQPGNTEAFF. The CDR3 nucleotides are TGCGCCAGCAGCCAACCAGGGAACACTGAAGCTTTCTTT.

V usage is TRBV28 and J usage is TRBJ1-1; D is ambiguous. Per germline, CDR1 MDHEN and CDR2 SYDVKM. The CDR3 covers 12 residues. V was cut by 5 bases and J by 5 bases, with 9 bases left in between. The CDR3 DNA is TGTGCCAGCAGTCTGACCGGGACTGAAGCTTTCTTT. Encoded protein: CASSLTGTEAFF. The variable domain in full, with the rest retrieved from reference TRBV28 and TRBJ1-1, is DVKVTQSSRYLVKRTGEKVFLECVQDMDHENMFWYRQDPGLGLRLIYFSYDVKMKEKGDIPEGYSVSREKKERFSLILESASTNQTSMYLCASSLTGTEAFFGQGTRLTVV.

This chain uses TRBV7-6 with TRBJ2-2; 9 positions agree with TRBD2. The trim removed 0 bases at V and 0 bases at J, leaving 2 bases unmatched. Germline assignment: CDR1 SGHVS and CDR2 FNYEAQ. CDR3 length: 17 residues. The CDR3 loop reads CASSLALAGPNTGELFF. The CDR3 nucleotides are TGTGCCAGCAGCTTAGCCCTAGCGGGACCGAACACCGGGGAGCTGTTTTTT.